Listed here are 24 T cell receptor beta chains from one sample, sequenced in a study of regulatory T cells in long-lasting Graves disease. Building the TCR beta libraries relied on iRepertoire HTBI primers, and CDR3 regions underwent Arm-PCR. TCRdb reanalysed the multiplex PCR reads using MiXCR and keeps one entry per CDR3 protein. Here the sample spans 300,000 to 500,000 distinct CDR3 sequences, around 20% being singletons. Specified time point: persistent/refractory GD, antithyroid drugs over 5 years with positive TRAb. Making the TCR library involved RNA that had been extracted from PBMCs. Sequenced material: peripheral blood mononuclear cells (PBMCs), taken when the disease was refractory, from a patient treated with antithyroid drugs. All receptors come from a female donor with Graves disease.

This clonotype was seen ten or more times. The V and J genes are TRBV12-3 or TRBV12-4 and TRBJ2-3; D unclear. Trimming cost V 8 bases and J 6 bases, with 9 bases left between them. There are 11 residues in the CDR3. The CDR3 DNA is TGTGCCAGCGGGCAGTCCGATACGCAGTATTTT. It encodes CASGQSDTQYF.

About this clonotype itself: Given a much more abundant clone one base away, this may be a read error. The chain carries TRBV6-2 or TRBV6-3 and TRBJ2-7, with a tentative D call TRBD2 (6 bases). This CDR3 has 12 residues. Germline CDR1 is MNHEY and CDR2 is SVGEGT. V dropped 3 bases and J dropped 9 bases, with 12 bases sitting between them. The DNA for the CDR3 is TGTGCCAGCAGTTATGTAGCGGACGGGCAGTACTTC. This translates into CASSYVADGQYF.

The chain couples TRBV6-1 to TRBJ1-4, with D perhaps matching TRBD1 (6 bases). The CDR3 loop spans 14 amino acids. V dropped 6 bases and J dropped 8 bases, with 16 bases sitting between them. Germline CDR1 reads MNHNS; CDR2 reads SASEGT. In nucleotides, the CDR3 is TGTGCCAGCAGCGGCTTTAGGACAGACGAAAAACTGTTTTTT. Protein sequence: CASSGFRTDEKLFF.

The V and J genes are TRBV5-1 and TRBJ2-6; 13 nucleotides agree with TRBD2. CDR1 and CDR2 from the germline V gene are SGHRS and YFSETQ. J lost 0 bases, V lost 4 bases, and 7 bases had no gene match. The CDR3 has 19 residues. The CDR3 DNA reads as TGCGCCAGCAGCCGACTAGCGGGAGGATCGGGCTCTGGGGCCAACGTCCTGACTTTC. Translation gives CASSRLAGGSGSGANVLTF.

This clonotype was recorded many times. The chain uses TRBV28 and TRBJ1-6; D is undetermined. CDR1 and CDR2 (germline): MDHEN, SYDVKM. The CDR3 sequence is 11 residues long. The ends were cut back, 5 bases at V and 13 bases at J, with 9 bases in the middle. The CDR3 bases are TGTGCCAGCAGTCCCCCGCGCCCCCTCCACTTT. This codes for CASSPPRPLHF.

This clonotype was seen more than once but under ten times. The V gene is TRBV2, the J gene TRBJ2-1, with 7 positions matching TRBD2. This CDR3 spans 17 amino acids. V was clipped by 5 bases and J by 1 base; unmatched bases: 11. CDR1 SNHLY and CDR2 FYNNEI come from the germline V gene. This CDR3 is CASSRPSGRESYNEQFF. The CDR3 nucleotides are TGTGCCAGCAGTCGCCCCTCCGGGCGGGAGTCCTACAATGAGCAGTTCTTC.

The chain uses TRBV4-2 and TRBJ1-1; the D gene is possibly TRBD1 (5 bases). V lost 0 bases, J lost 1 base, and 9 bases lay in between. The CDR3 spans 15 residues. Germline assignment: CDR1 LGHNA and CDR2 YNFKEQ. The DNA of the CDR3 is TGTGCCAGCAGCCAAGATGAGACAGAGAACACTGAAGCTTTCTTT. Residues: CASSQDETENTEAFF.

Comments on this clonotype: This clone may be a read error of a much larger clone one base away. This chain connects TRBV28 to TRBJ1-4; D gene unclear. Looked up from germline, CDR1 is MDHEN and CDR2 is SYDVKM. The CDR3 length is 13 residues. The CDR3 nucleotides read TGTGCCAGCAGAACAGAGAGGGAGGAAAAACTGTTATTT. Protein product: CASRTEREEKLLF.

V is TRBV2 and J is TRBJ1-2; D perhaps matches TRBD1 (5 bases). The CDR3 spans 13 residues. V was cut by 2 bases and J by 5 bases, with 9 bases left in between. CDR1 is SNHLY and CDR2 is FYNNEI in the germline V gene. DNA of the CDR3: TGTGCCAGCAGTGAATGGGACCTTTATGGCTACACCTTC. This gives the protein CASSEWDLYGYTF.

This clonotype was seen repeatedly, ten times or more. The CDR3 here is CASSWTGTQETQYF. The CDR3 nucleotides are TGTGCCAGCAGCTGGACAGGGACTCAAGAGACCCAGTACTTC. The J gene is TRBJ2-5, the V gene TRBV7-9; 8 nucleotides line up with TRBD1. J lost 2 bases, V lost 4 bases, and 3 bases had no gene match. There are 14 residues in the CDR3. CDR1 is SEHNR, CDR2 FQNEAQ, per germline (reference sequence).

This clonotype was seen just once. The chain couples TRBV15 to TRBJ2-1; TRBD1 aligns across 8 bases. The CDR3 sequence is 16 residues long. Trimming at V came to 5 bases and at J to 4 bases, leaving 10 bases not matched to a gene. In germline, CDR1 is LNHNV, CDR2 YYDKDF (reference sequence). CDR3 DNA: TGTGCCACCAGCGGTAGACAGGGGAAGTTTTACAATGAGCAGTTCTTC. Protein product: CATSGRQGKFYNEQFF.

This chain uses TRBV6-5 with TRBJ1-1; D not certain. Germline CDR1 MNHEY, CDR2 SVGAGI. The V gene lost 2 bases and the J gene lost 11 bases, with 12 bases spanning the gap. The CDR3 has 12 residues. The CDR3 loop is CASSYPDPAAFF. In nucleotides, the CDR3 is TGTGCCAGCAGTTACCCTGACCCAGCGGCTTTCTTT.

This clonotype was recorded at least ten times. The V and J genes are TRBV11-1 and TRBJ1-2; tentative D call: TRBD1 (6 bases). The germline V and J ends were trimmed by 5 bases and 0 bases, with 10 bases remaining between them. This CDR3 is built from 14 residues. Germline CDR1 and CDR2: SGHAT and FQDESV (reference sequence). The CDR3 spells CASSRTASNYGYTF. CDR3 coding DNA: TGTGCCAGCAGCCGGACAGCCTCTAACTATGGCTACACCTTC.

A few counts support this clonotype. With a much larger clone just one base away, this may be a read error. The CDR3 DNA follows: TGTACCAGCAGTTTAATGGGGGCAACTAATGAAAAACTGTTTTTT. This codes for CTSSLMGATNEKLFF. The rearrangement joins TRBV27 to TRBJ1-4, with D perhaps TRBD1 (5 bases). In germline, CDR1 is MNHEY, CDR2 SMNVEV (reference sequence). The CDR3 has 15 residues.

In its sample, this clonotype was seen many times. The chain couples TRBV6-1 to TRBJ1-4; D not resolved. This CDR3 region has 13 residues. CDR1 is MNHNS and CDR2 is SASEGT in the germline V gene. The germline V and J ends were trimmed by 5 bases and 8 bases, with 12 bases remaining between them. CDR3 coding DNA: TGTGCCAGCAGTCGAAAAGTCGGGGAAAAACTGTTTTTT. Translation gives CASSRKVGEKLFF.

The sample holds a few counts of this clonotype. The V and J genes are TRBV9 and TRBJ2-5; 8 bases map to TRBD2. The CDR3 has 17 amino acids. Germline assignment: CDR1 SGDLS and CDR2 YYNGEE. V was clipped by 4 bases and J by 5 bases; unmatched bases: 16. As DNA, the CDR3 is TGTGCCAGCAGCCCCGAATTCGGGACTAGTGGAGGGGAGACCCAGTACTTC. It specifies CASSPEFGTSGGETQYF.

This clonotype occurred many times. The chain combines TRBV7-6 with TRBJ1-2; a possible D gene is TRBD1 (6 bases). The CDR3 covers 13 residues. From germline, CDR1 is SGHVS and CDR2 FNYEAQ. V was shortened by 5 bases and J by 8 bases, with 15 bases between the two germline ends. The CDR3 sequence: CASSSGQPGGYTF. CDR3 coding DNA: TGTGCCAGCAGCAGCGGACAGCCGGGCGGCTACACCTTC.

This chain links TRBV7-9 with TRBJ1-2; D unresolved. CDR1 and CDR2 (germline): SEHNR, FQNEAQ (reference sequence). The CDR3 totals 13 residues. The germline V and J ends were trimmed by 6 bases and 2 bases, with 10 bases remaining between them. The CDR3 DNA reads as TGTGCCAGCAGTCCGACGTTCAACTATGGCTACACCTTC. Its translation is CASSPTFNYGYTF.

The table lists this clonotype with many counts. Written as DNA, the CDR3 is TGTGCCAGCAGTGAAATGCGTTCCGGCAGACCCCAAGAGACCCAGTACTTC. Protein: CASSEMRSGRPQETQYF. This chain joins TRBV6-4 and TRBJ2-5; D is unclear. The germline V gene has CDR1 MRHNA and CDR2 SNTAGT. The CDR3 covers 17 residues. The V end lost 3 bases, the J end lost 1 base, and 18 bases lay between the germline ends.

This clonotype was observed a handful of times. V and J are TRBV11-2 and TRBJ2-4; perhaps TRBD2 as D (6 bases). Germline V gene sequence: CDR1 SGHAT, CDR2 FQNNGV. The CDR3 totals 14 residues. V was cut by 5 bases and J by 6 bases, with 14 bases left in between. CDR3 coding DNA: TGTGCCAGCAGCCCGTCGGGGACTGGAAACATTCAGTACTTC. Amino acids: CASSPSGTGNIQYF.

This sequence joins TRBV7-2 and TRBJ1-6; a possible D gene is TRBD1 (5 bases). The CDR3 has 15 amino acids. Germline V gives CDR1 SGHTA, CDR2 FQGNSA. V was clipped by 5 bases and J by 8 bases, with 16 bases between them. The CDR3 spells CASSPGGRGDSPLHF. As DNA, the CDR3 is TGTGCCAGCAGCCCGGGGGGGAGGGGCGATTCACCCCTCCACTTT.

Only a few counts were recorded for this clonotype. This chain connects TRBV27 to TRBJ1-4, with 7 bases fitting TRBD1. Per the germline V gene, CDR1 is MNHEY and CDR2 is SMNVEV (reference sequence). After removal of 3 bases from V and 4 bases from J, the junction contained 5 bases not matched to a gene. CDR3 length equals 15 residues. The CDR3 bases are TGTGCCAGCAGTTTGCTGGGACAGATTAATGAAAAACTGTTTTTT. Its protein is CASSLLGQINEKLFF.

The gene calls are TRBV19 and TRBJ1-5; possibly TRBD1 for D (5 bases). The CDR3 consists of 14 residues. V shed 8 bases and J shed 7 bases, with 18 bases lying between them. Germline V CDR1 and CDR2: LNHDA, SQIVND (reference sequence). CDR3 nucleotides: TGTGCCAGTCGACGGGACCCAATGGGGCAGCCCCAGCATTTT. It specifies CASRRDPMGQPQHF.

The chain combines TRBV7-2 with TRBJ2-7; D not resolved. Trimming pared 5 bases from V and 3 bases from J, leaving 8 bases between. The CDR3 contains 12 residues. In germline, CDR1 is SGHTA, CDR2 FQGNSA. The CDR3 loop reads CASSMNSYEQYF. CDR3 sequence (DNA): TGTGCCAGCAGCATGAACAGCTACGAGCAGTACTTC. Using reference TRBV7-2 and TRBJ2-7 for the parts outside the CDR3, the full variable domain is GAGVSQSPSNKVTEKGKDVELRCDPISGHTALYWYRQSLGQGLEFLIYFQGNSAPDKSGLPSDRFSAERTGGSVSTLTIQRTQQEDSAVYLCASSMNSYEQYFGPGTRLTVT.